The present T cell receptor beta chain was sequenced within a study of Graves' ophthalmopathy and Graves' hyperthyroidism. Trimming cost V 3 bases and J 3 bases, with 12 bases left between them. Germline loops: CDR1 SQVTM, CDR2 ANQGSEA. This CDR3 region has 13 residues. The authors amplified TCR beta CDR3 regions from RNA transcripts. An opening RT-PCR round employed HTBI primers and preceded a second-round multiplex PCR. TCRdb re-analysed the multiplex PCR reads in MiXCR, keeping a single row per CDR3 protein. The sample consists of around 660,000 distinct CDR3 sequences, more than 40% of them appearing once.

Material: peripheral blood. This sequence originates from an adult man with Graves' ophthalmopathy. The rearrangement links TRBV29-1 to TRBJ2-7; perhaps D is TRBD1 or TRBD2 (6 bases each). CDR3 coding DNA: TGCAGCGTTGAGGGGGGACAAGTCTACGAGCAGTACTTC. It translates to CSVEGGQVYEQYF.